The following is a TCR beta chain sequence with its context. It has no known antigen specificity. No quality values exist for individual bases; no much larger clone is one base distant. These data belong to a study of T cell responses to AZD1222 COVID-19 vaccine (dated by TCRdb to the early 2020s). Looking at the study overall: TCR sequencing covered over 230 trial participants: nearly 210 given two doses of AZD1222 and 26 given two doses of MenACWY control vaccine. Enrollment into the trials was organized by age into subgroups of 18-55, 56-69 and 70-plus years, and those subgroups contained approximately 160, 26 and 62 TCR-sequenced participants, respectively. Broader findings and caveats from the paper: Conclusions about previously exposed vaccinees are limited, since just six AZD1222 recipients were seropositive for SARS-CoV-2 at baseline. Participants were mostly white British, with more females than males. The authors suggested clonal diversity may have been underestimated. The vaccine-associated CD4 TCRs covered the entire spike protein, and the dominant responses fell in regions 160-218 and 743-854. Because no samples from the day 14 peak response were available, repertoires could be characterized only after the peak T cell response. Epitopes outside the regions mutated in the B.1.351 and B.1.1.7 variants were reportedly recognized by nearly half of the unique spike-specific TCRs. The 56-69-year group was small, and its depth increase did not reach significance, likely because of low power. A significant rise in spike-specific TCR breadth and depth was observed after two AZD1222 doses relative to day 0 and relative to MenACWY recipients.

The time point tag for this specimen amounts to: about 28 days (+/-7) after the second vaccine dose. AZD1222 recipients whose second dose came at about 4 weeks and those whose second dose came at about 12 weeks were combined into one group, since spike-specific TCR depth and breadth did not differ between the two schedules. Vaccinee samples came from UK trials COV001 and COV002, including a single-blind randomized controlled phase 2/3 trial of AZD1222 (ChAdOx1 nCoV-19) in healthy adults. For TCRbeta chain sequencing, PBMC samples were collected from trial participants at day 0 and at day 28 after the second dose. The CDR3 regions of human TCRbeta chains were analyzed by immunosequencing. Under the source paper's analysis protocol: TCRs in the repertoires were compared against a reference library of SARS-CoV-2-specific TCRs that had been generated with the MIRA antigen-specificity platform. Breadth was defined as the fraction of unique TCRs that were SARS-CoV-2-associated. Depth was defined as the fraction of total T cells that were SARS-CoV-2-associated. Each spike-specific TCR was assigned to its reactive spike region and to a CD4 or CD8 class using the MIRA data. Log10-transformed breadth and depth values were compared by one-way ANOVA with Sidak's multiple comparisons tests. Held by TCRdb, this immuneACCESS table contains in-frame sequences only and omits some clones. Under half of the omission traces to an unresolved V gene where checked; the cause of the rest is unknown. V and J calls plus clone size are reproduced from that table; the DNA served to infer D and trimming. The sample yields 130,000 to 150,000 clones; around 90% were counted once. More than 1.5% of the sample is taken by the ten largest.

Relative to germline, V is missing 6 bases and J is missing 1 base, with 8 bases of the junction outside any gene match. Including cysteine and phenylalanine, the CDR3 has 15 amino acids. Solely the CDR3 DNA is kept, with 45 bases framed from the first base. The germline V gene supplies CDR1 MNHEY and CDR2 SVGAGI. The receptor was derived from an adult who received the AZD1222 COVID-19 vaccine. Sample: peripheral blood, taken 28 days after the second AZD1222 dose. The chain uses TRBV6-5 and TRBJ2-7; 8 central bases correspond to TRBD2. At the DNA level, the sequence is TGTGCCAGCAGGATCGGGGGGGCAACGTCCTACGAGCAGTACTTC. Protein translation: CASRIGGATSYEQYF.